Listed below are T cell receptor beta chains from one sample, sequenced in a study of T cell changes during pregnancy in multiple sclerosis. Sequencing was performed with immunoSEQ multiplex PCR; in TCRdb, only in-frame clones are kept and a portion is missing. The sample consists of 60,000 to 85,000 clones, roughly 92% of them appearing once. The sample in question was peripheral blood, obtained after pregnancy. Receptors originate from a female donor in good health, enrolled as a control in a pregnancy study. Both conserved end residues are part of each CDR3. A D gene is named only where the DNA matches it firmly. A clone size is listed for some rows: how often the clone was seen (once, few, many), or a class if it is expanded.

V	J	size	D	DNA	CDR3
TRBV28	TRBJ2-2	NA	NA	TGTGCCAGCAGTTTTATTCCGATAGACAAGCCGAACACCGGGGAGCTGTTTTTT	CASSFIPIDKPNTGELFF
TRBV15	TRBJ2-7	NA	TRBD1	TGTGCCACCAGTCCGGACAGGGCGTTCGACGAGCAGTACTTC	CATSPDRAFDEQYF
TRBV4-2	TRBJ1-2	NA	NA	TGTGCCAGCAGCCAAGTTAGTATGAGGGATAACTATGGCTACACCTTC	CASSQVSMRDNYGYTF
TRBV28	TRBJ2-3	NA	NA	TGTGCCAGCAGTTTATGGCCCGGGGGCACAGATACGCAGTATTTT	CASSLWPGGTDTQYF
TRBV19	TRBJ2-2	NA	TRBD2	TGTGCCAGTCGAGGGACTAGCGGAAACACCGGGGAGCTGTTTTTT	CASRGTSGNTGELFF
TRBV28	TRBJ1-3	NA	NA	TGTGCCAGCAGTACCACCGGGGAGGCTGGAAACACCATATATTTT	CASSTTGEAGNTIYF
TRBV14	TRBJ1-2	once	TRBD1	TGTGCCAGCAGCCATCCGGGACAGGGGGTGTTTGGCTACACCTTC	CASSHPGQGVFGYTF
TRBV7-9	TRBJ2-1	NA	NA	TGTGCCAGCAGCTCCCCGAGAGGGTCTTACAATGAGCAGTTCTTC	CASSSPRGSYNEQFF
TRBV28	TRBJ1-6	NA	NA	TGTGCCAGCAGCTCCGGGGGAGGGCCGGGGAATTCACCCCTCCACTTT	CASSSGGGPGNSPLHF
TRBV15	TRBJ2-7	NA	TRBD1	TGTGCCACCAGCAGAGATCGGACAGGGGGCTACGAGCAGTACTTC	CATSRDRTGGYEQYF
TRBV10-2	TRBJ2-2	NA	TRBD2	TGCGCCAGCAGTTATGGACTAGCGGGGGCCACCGGGGAGCTGTTTTTT	CASSYGLAGATGELFF
TRBV7-2	TRBJ2-7	NA	TRBD2	TGTGCCAGCAGCTTAGACCCCCTAGCGGGATCCTACGAGCAGTACTTC	CASSLDPLAGSYEQYF
TRBV4-3	TRBJ2-5	NA	TRBD1	TGCGCCAGCAGCTCCCGGACAGGGTTAGAGACCCAGTACTTC	CASSSRTGLETQYF
TRBV4-2	TRBJ2-7	NA	TRBD2	TGTGCCAGCAGCCAAGGAGGGACTAGCGGTAGGTACGAGCAGTACTTC	CASSQGGTSGRYEQYF
TRBV20-1	TRBJ2-5	NA	NA	TGCAGTGTCCCAAGGGGAGAGACCCAGTACTTC	CSVPRGETQYF
TRBV28	TRBJ2-5	NA	NA	TGTGCCAGCAGTCCCAGGGGGGCCCAGTACTTC	CASSPRGAQYF
TRBV7-2	TRBJ1-4	NA	NA	TGTGCCAGCAGTCTAGGAGTCCAGCAGGAAAAACTGTTTTTT	CASSLGVQQEKLFF
TRBV7-2	TRBJ2-2	NA	NA	TGTGCCTTGAGCGCGCCCCCAGAGGCCGGGGAGCTGTTTTTT	CALSAPPEAGELFF
TRBV19	TRBJ2-3	NA	TRBD1	TGTGCCACCCGGGACAGGGGACGGGAGTTAGCAGATACGCAGTATTTT	CATRDRGRELADTQYF
TRBV7-9	TRBJ1-3	NA	TRBD1	TGTGCCAGCAGCTCACAAGACAGGGCCTCTGGAAACACCATATATTTT	CASSSQDRASGNTIYF
TRBV7-3	TRBJ2-3	NA	NA	TGTGCCAGCAGCTTAAGGGGCCTTGTCACAGATACGCAGTATTTT	CASSLRGLVTDTQYF
TRBV6-4	TRBJ2-5	NA	TRBD2	TGTGCCAGCAGTGACGCCGGGACTAGCGGGGGGAAAGGCCAAGAGACCCAGTACTTC	CASSDAGTSGGKGQETQYF